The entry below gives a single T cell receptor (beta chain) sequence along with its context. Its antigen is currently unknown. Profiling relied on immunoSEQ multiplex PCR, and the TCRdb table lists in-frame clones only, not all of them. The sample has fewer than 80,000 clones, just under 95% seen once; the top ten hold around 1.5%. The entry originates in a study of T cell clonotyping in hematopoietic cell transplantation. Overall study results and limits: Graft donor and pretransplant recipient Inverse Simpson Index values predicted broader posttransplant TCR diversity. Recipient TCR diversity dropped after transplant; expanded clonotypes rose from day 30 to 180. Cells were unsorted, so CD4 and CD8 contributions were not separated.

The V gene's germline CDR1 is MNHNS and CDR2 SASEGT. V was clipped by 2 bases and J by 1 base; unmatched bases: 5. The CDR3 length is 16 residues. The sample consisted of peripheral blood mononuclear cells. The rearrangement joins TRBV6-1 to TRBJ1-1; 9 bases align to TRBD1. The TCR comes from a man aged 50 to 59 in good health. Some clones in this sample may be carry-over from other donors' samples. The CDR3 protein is CASSEMAGQGNTEAFF. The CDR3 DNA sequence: TGTGCCAGCAGTGAAATGGCGGGACAGGGGAACACTGAAGCTTTCTTT.